The TCR beta chain under discussion was sequenced for a study of metastatic and nonmetastatic thyroid tumors. Study-level background: The authors compared repertoires across blood and tumor or nodule tissue from malignant and benign thyroid patients. Whole-study findings and limits: Malignant tumors reportedly showed significantly higher TCR beta diversity than benign nodules in both blood and tumor.

TCRdb reanalyzed the PCR reads with MiXCR. The sample consists of around 4,800 clones, 28% of them appearing once. Thyroid surgery took place with no prior treatment in any patient. A remark on this clone: Its antigen is unknown.

Per germline, CDR1 DFQATT and CDR2 SNEGSKA (reference sequence). CDR3 length: 14 amino acids. Trimming took 6 bases from V and 1 from J, leaving 12 bases between them. V usage is TRBV20-1 and J usage is TRBJ2-2; D is unclear. The source material was adjacent normal tissue. The source is a female donor with papillary thyroid cancer or a benign thyroid nodule (not recorded which). Some clones in this sample may be carry-over from other donors' samples. The chain's CDR3 is CSAPYARNTGELFF. CDR3 coding DNA: TGCAGTGCCCCCTACGCGCGGAACACCGGGGAGCTGTTTTTT.